Here is one T cell receptor beta chain with its context. Its matching antigen is unknown. Documented treatment: roughly ten-day PBMC culture with coronavirus spike peptide pools or control peptides (ViraFEST assay). ViraFEST enlarged antigen-specific T cell populations with peptide pools and afterwards sequenced TCRs. These data come from a study of vaccination and CD4 T cells after COVID-19. Study details: Stimulation of cells relied on overlapping spike peptides derived from SARS-CoV-2, HCoV-NL63, HCoV-OC43 and HCoV-229E. General study points: Spike mono-reactivity was evident in 304 of the 307 vaccine-specific clones derived from convalescent patients.

An Oncomine TCR Beta short-read assay was used to sequence the DNA from cultured CD4+ T cells. Genomic DNA was taken out of cultured CD4+ T cells by extraction. TCRdb itself ran the PCR reads through MiXCR, one entry per CDR3 protein. This table has under 15,000 distinct CDR3 sequences, 44% appearing once. The CDR3 extends over 15 amino acids. Per germline, CDR1 LNHDA and CDR2 SQIVND (reference sequence). V was clipped by 7 bases and J by 4 bases; unmatched bases: 12. The sequenced material came from CD4+ T cells from blood, cultured in vitro. This chain joins TRBV19 and TRBJ1-2, with 7 bases that match TRBD1. The TCR was taken from a human donor who had recovered from COVID-19. CDR3 in amino acids: CASKKRRDSLYGYTF. CDR3 nucleotide sequence: TGTGCCAGTAAGAAACGTCGGGACAGCCTCTATGGCTACACCTTC.